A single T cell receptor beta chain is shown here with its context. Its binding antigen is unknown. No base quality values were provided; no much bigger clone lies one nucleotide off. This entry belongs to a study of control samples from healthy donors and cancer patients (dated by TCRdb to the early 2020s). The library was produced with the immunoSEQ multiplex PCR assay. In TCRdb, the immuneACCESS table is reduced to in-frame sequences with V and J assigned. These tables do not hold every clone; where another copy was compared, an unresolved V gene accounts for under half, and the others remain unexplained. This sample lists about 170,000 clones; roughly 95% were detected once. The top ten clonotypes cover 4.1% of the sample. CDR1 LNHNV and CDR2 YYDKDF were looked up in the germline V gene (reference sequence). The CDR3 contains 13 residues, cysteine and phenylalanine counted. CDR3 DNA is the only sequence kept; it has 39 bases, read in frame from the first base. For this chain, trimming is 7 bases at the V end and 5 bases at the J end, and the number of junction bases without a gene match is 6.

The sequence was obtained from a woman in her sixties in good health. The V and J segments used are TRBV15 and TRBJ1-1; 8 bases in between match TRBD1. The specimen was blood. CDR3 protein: CATTSGGSTEAFF. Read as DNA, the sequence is TGTGCCACCACTTCAGGGGGCAGTACTGAAGCTTTCTTT.